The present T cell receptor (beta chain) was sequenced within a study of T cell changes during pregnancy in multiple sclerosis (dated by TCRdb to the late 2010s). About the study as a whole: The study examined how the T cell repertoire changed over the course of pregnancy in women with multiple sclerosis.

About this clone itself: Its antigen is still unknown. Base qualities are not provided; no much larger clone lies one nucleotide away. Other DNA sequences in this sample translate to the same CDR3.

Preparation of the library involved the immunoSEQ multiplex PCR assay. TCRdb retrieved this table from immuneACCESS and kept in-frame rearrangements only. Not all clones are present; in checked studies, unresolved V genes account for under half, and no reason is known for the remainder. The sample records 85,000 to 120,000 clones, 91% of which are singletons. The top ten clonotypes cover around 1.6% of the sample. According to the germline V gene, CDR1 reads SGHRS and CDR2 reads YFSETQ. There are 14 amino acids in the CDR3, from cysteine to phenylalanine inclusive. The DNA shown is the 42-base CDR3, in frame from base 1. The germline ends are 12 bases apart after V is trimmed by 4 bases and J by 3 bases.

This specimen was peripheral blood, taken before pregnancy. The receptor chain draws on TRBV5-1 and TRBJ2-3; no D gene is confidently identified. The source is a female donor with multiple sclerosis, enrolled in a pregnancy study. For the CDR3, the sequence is CASSLATVTDTQYF. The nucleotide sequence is TGCGCCAGCAGCCTGGCTACGGTTACAGATACGCAGTATTTT. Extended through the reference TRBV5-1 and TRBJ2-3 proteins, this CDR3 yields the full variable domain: KAGVTQTPRYLIKTRGQQVTLSCSPISGHRSVSWYQQTPGQGLQFLFEYFSETQRNKGNFPGRFSGRQFSNSRSEMNVSTLELGDSALYLCASSLATVTDTQYFGPGTRLTVL.